Described below is a single TCR beta chain sequence and its context. The specificity of this receptor is unknown. Base qualities are not recorded, but no much larger clone differs from it by a single base. This entry is derived from a study of siplizumab effects on memory and regulatory T cells (dated by TCRdb to about 2019). Some background on the complete study: The study examined how the anti-CD2 antibody siplizumab affects alloreactive T-cell subsets in allogeneic mixed lymphocyte reactions built from human PBMCs.

The library was produced with the immunoSEQ multiplex PCR assay. About 10^5 TCR templates per sample were assayed by the deep sequencing platform. Genomic DNA extracted from sorted T cells was the material used for TCRbeta CDR3 sequencing. The authors processed their data as follows. Clonal analysis of TCRbeta CDR3 data was done in the R programming language. Alloreactive CD4+ and CD8+ clones were identified by comparing unstimulated samples to CFSE-low samples taken after the reaction. Regulatory or non-regulatory origin of alloreactive CD4+ clones was assigned by matching sequences to the sorted unstimulated Treg and non-Treg repertoires. TCRdb mirrors the immuneACCESS table, restricted to in-frame sequences. Some clones are absent from its copies; in checked studies, under half trace to an unresolved V gene, and the reason for the others is unknown. V and J calls and clone size follow that table, whereas D and trimming were derived from the DNA. The sample table records tens of thousands of clones; roughly 87% of these occur just once. The ten largest clones take up over 1.5% of the sample.

The CDR3 runs 14 residues from the cysteine to the phenylalanine. The retained sequence is limited to the CDR3, 42 bases, with the frame set at the first base. In the germline V gene, CDR1 corresponds to MDHEN and CDR2 to SYDVKM. Beyond this particular receptor, the publication reports: Among mappable alloreactive CD4+ clones, an average Treg-derived fraction of over 60% was observed with siplizumab, compared with more than 25% in control reactions. No functional confirmation was obtained for the suppressive function of proliferating Tregs from siplizumab cultures. The cumulative frequency of alloreactive sequences traceable to unstimulated CD4+ memory T cells was significantly reduced by siplizumab. Greater diversity appeared to be present in unstimulated naive T cells than in memory T cells, and a substantial contribution to the alloresponse seemed to be made by naive cells. Because sequences below about 10^-5 frequency were poorly captured, only a minor fraction of alloreactive clones could be mapped to unstimulated subsets. Roughly 75-97% of proliferating CD4+ or CD8+ clones could not be assigned a naive or memory phenotype.

Sorted unstimulated T cells, along with proliferating T cells recovered from mixed lymphocyte reactions, underwent TCRbeta CDR3 sequencing. Fresh whole blood from 9 to 11 HLA-typed healthy donors was used as the source from which PBMCs were isolated. To map where alloreactive clones came from, unstimulated CD4+ regulatory T cells were FACS-sorted. The source material was Tregs sorted from blood. This TCR derives from a human donor in good health. The chain is made from TRBV28 and TRBJ2-5; TRBD2 agrees with 9 junctional bases. The J call is in doubt because the DNA end fits TRBJ2-7 better. Here is the DNA: TGTGCCAGCAGTCAGGCTAGCGGGGCTCGCGAGCAGTACTTC. Its protein reads: CASSQASGAREQYF.